The table lists the clone carrying this TCR beta chain with a few counts. The antigen is unknown. 5'RACE template switching produced TCR cDNA carrying a universal primer site and UMIs. TCRdb analysed the 5' RACE reads with MiXCR anew, one entry per CDR3 protein. Of fewer than 450,000 distinct CDR3 sequences listed, about 7.8% are singletons. This CDR3 has 11 amino acids. Germline V gives CDR1 DFQATT, CDR2 SNEGSKA (reference sequence). Trimming took 7 bases from V and 8 from J; bases not matched to a gene: 7. The sample belongs to a study of T cells after yellow fever vaccination. Study-level findings and limits: On re-exposure, the response was weaker but peaked faster, at day 5 versus 15.

The gene calls are TRBV20-1 and TRBJ1-2, with 7 nucleotides matching TRBD1. This specimen consisted of PBMCs, obtained about 41 days after the first yellow fever vaccination. The clonotype was recovered from a man younger than 35 who received the YFV17D yellow fever vaccine. The CDR3 DNA is TGCAGTGTACAGGGGCATGAGGGCTACACCTTC. This gives the protein CSVQGHEGYTF.